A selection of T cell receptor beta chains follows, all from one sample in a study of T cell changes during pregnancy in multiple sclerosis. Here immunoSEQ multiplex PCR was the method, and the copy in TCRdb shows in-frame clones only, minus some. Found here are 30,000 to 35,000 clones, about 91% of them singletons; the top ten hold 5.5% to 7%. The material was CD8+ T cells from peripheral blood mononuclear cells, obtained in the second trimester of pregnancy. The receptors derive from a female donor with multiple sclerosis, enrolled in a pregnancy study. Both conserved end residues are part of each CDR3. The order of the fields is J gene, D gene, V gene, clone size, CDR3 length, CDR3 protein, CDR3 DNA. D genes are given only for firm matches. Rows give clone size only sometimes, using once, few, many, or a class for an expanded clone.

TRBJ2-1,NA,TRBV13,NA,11,CASSVREKQFF,TGTGCCAGCAGCGTCAGGGAAAAGCAGTTCTTC
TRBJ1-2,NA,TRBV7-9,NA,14,CASSLGGMVYGYTF,TGTGCCAGCAGCTTAGGGGGCATGGTCTATGGCTACACCTTC
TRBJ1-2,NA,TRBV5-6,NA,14,CASSLAGANYGYTF,TGTGCCAGCAGCTTGGCGGGGGCTAACTATGGCTACACCTTC
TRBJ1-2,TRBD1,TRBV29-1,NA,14,CSVALTGARGGYTF,TGCAGCGTAGCACTCACAGGGGCGAGGGGCGGCTACACCTTC
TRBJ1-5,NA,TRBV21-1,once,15,CASSKGNRGYWPQHF,TGTGCCAGCAGCAAAGGTAACAGGGGGTATTGGCCCCAGCATTTT
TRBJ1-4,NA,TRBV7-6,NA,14,CASSLAGRNEKLFF,TGTGCCAGCAGCTTAGCGGGCCGTAATGAAAAACTGTTTTTT
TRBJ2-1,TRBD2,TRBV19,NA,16,CASSILPGRARNEQFF,TGTGCCAGTAGTATCTTACCCGGGAGGGCCAGGAATGAGCAGTTCTTC
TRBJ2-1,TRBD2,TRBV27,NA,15,CASSLGTSGSNEQFF,TGTGCCAGCAGTTTAGGGACTAGCGGGAGTAATGAGCAGTTCTTC
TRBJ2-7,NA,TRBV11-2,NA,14,CASSLWADSYEQYF,TGTGCCAGCAGCCTTTGGGCAGATTCCTACGAGCAGTACTTC
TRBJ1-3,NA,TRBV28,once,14,CASSFYRAGNTIYF,TGTGCCAGCAGTTTTTACAGGGCTGGAAACACCATATATTTT
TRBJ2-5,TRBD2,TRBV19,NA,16,CASSIGASGFQETQYF,TGTGCCAGTAGTATAGGGGCTAGCGGGTTTCAAGAGACCCAGTACTTC
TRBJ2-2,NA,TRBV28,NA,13,CASSLASAGELFF,TGTGCCAGCAGTTTAGCCAGCGCCGGGGAGCTGTTTTTT
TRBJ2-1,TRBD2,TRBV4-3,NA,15,CASSQGTSGRDEQFF,TGCGCCAGCAGCCAGGGGACTAGCGGGAGAGATGAGCAGTTCTTC
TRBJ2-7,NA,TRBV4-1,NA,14,CASSHGSPGNEQYF,TGCGCCAGCAGCCACGGGTCCCCGGGAAACGAGCAGTACTTC
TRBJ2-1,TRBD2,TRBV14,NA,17,CASSGLAGASGYNEQFF,TGTGCCAGCAGCGGACTAGCGGGAGCCAGTGGGTACAATGAGCAGTTCTTC
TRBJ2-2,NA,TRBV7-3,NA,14,CASRDPGNTGELFF,TGTGCCAGCCGGGATCCGGGGAACACCGGGGAGCTGTTTTTT
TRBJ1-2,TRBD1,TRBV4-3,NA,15,CASSQDGRGLNGYTF,TGCGCCAGCAGCCAAGATGGCAGGGGGCTAAATGGCTACACCTTC
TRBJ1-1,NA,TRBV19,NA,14,CASEWGQGRAEAFF,TGTGCCAGTGAATGGGGGCAGGGGAGGGCTGAAGCTTTCTTT
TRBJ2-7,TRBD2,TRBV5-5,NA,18,CASSLGWDRGTNLYEQYF,TGTGCCAGCAGCTTGGGTTGGGACCGAGGGACTAACCTTTACGAGCAGTACTTC
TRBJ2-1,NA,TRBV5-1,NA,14,CASSPGDFYNEQFF,TGCGCCAGCAGCCCGGGGGACTTCTACAATGAGCAGTTCTTC
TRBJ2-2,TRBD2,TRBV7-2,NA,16,CASSPRPGLGTGELFF,TGTGCCAGCAGCCCAAGGCCGGGACTAGGGACCGGGGAGCTGTTTTTT
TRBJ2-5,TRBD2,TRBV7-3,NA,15,CASSSGLAAGETQYF,TGTGCCAGCAGCTCCGGACTAGCGGCTGGAGAGACCCAGTACTTC
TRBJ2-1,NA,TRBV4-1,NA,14,CASSLGTFQNEQFF,TGCGCCAGCAGCCTTGGGACTTTCCAAAATGAGCAGTTCTTC
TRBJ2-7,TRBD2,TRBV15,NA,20,CATSTNQALAGSGEPFEQYF,TGTGCCACCAGCACCAACCAGGCATTAGCGGGATCGGGAGAGCCGTTCGAGCAGTACTTC
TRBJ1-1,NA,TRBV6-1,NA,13,CASAIGHHTEAFF,TGTGCCAGCGCCATAGGACATCACACTGAAGCTTTCTTT
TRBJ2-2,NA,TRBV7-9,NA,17,CASSYLLALENIGELFF,TGTGCCAGCAGCTACCTCCTTGCTCTGGAGAATATCGGGGAGCTGTTTTTT
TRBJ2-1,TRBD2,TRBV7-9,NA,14,CASSLSGTYNEQFF,TGTGCCAGCAGCTTAAGCGGGACCTACAATGAGCAGTTCTTC
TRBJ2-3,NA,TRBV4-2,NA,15,CASSQDLRGGDTQYF,TGTGCCAGCAGCCAAGATTTGCGGGGCGGGGATACGCAGTATTTT
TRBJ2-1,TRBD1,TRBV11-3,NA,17,CASSHALGTGQTNEQFF,TGTGCCAGCAGCCACGCACTGGGGACAGGCCAGACCAATGAGCAGTTCTTC
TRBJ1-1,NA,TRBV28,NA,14,CASSLGQRDTEAFF,TGTGCCAGCAGTTTAGGGCAGAGAGACACTGAAGCTTTCTTT
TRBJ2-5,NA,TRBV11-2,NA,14,CASSLDPAGETQYF,TGTGCCAGCAGCTTAGATCCGGCGGGAGAGACCCAGTACTTC
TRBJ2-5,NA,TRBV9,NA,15,CASSPTDRDQETQYF,TGTGCCAGCAGCCCAACCGATCGGGACCAAGAGACCCAGTACTTC
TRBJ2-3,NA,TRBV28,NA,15,CASSPRQVPTDTQYF,TGTGCCAGCAGCCCTCGACAGGTTCCCACAGATACGCAGTATTTT
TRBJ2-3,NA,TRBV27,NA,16,CASSLDIADDTDTQYF,TGTGCCAGCAGTCTCGACATAGCGGACGACACAGATACGCAGTATTTT
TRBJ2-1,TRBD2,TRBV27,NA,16,CASSLAILAGFNEQFF,TGTGCCAGCAGTTTAGCTATACTAGCGGGATTTAATGAGCAGTTCTTC
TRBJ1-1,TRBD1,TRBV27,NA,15,CASSLPDRGDTEAFF,TGTGCCAGCAGTCTCCCAGACAGGGGGGACACTGAAGCTTTCTTT
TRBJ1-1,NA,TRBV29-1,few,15,CSVGWDTIGNTEAFF,TGCAGCGTTGGTTGGGACACCATAGGGAACACTGAAGCTTTCTTT
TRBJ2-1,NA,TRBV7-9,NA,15,CASSLRGASQHEQFF,TGTGCCAGCAGCCTTCGTGGAGCATCCCAGCATGAGCAGTTCTTC
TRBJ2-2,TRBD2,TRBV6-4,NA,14,CASREGSDTGELFF,TGTGCCAGCCGGGAGGGGAGCGACACCGGGGAGCTGTTTTTT
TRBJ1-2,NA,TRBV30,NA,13,CAWSVGENLGYTF,TGTGCCTGGAGCGTAGGGGAAAACTTAGGCTACACCTTC
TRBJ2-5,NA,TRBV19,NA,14,CASSTRTVKETQYF,TGTGCCAGTAGTACAAGGACAGTAAAAGAGACCCAGTACTTC
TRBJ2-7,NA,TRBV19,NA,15,CASSITTERSYEQYF,TGTGCCAGTAGTATTACTACGGAGCGATCCTACGAGCAGTACTTC
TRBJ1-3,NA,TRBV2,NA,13,CASSEWGGNTIYF,TGTGCCAGCAGTGAATGGGGCGGAAACACCATATATTTT
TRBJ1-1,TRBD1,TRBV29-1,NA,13,CSATRGRDTEAFF,TGCAGCGCCACCAGGGGGCGGGACACTGAAGCTTTCTTT
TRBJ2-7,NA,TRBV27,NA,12,CASSSRYYEQYF,TGTGCCAGCAGTTCTAGGTACTACGAGCAGTACTTC
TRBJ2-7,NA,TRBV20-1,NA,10,CSAKPTEQYF,TGCAGTGCTAAGCCTACCGAGCAGTACTTC
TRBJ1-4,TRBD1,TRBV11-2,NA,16,CASSPFPGDREEKLFF,TGTGCCAGCAGCCCCTTTCCGGGGGACAGGGAAGAAAAACTGTTTTTT
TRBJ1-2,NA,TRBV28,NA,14,CASIPSSLNYGYTF,TGTGCCAGCATTCCGTCCTCGTTAAACTATGGCTACACCTTC
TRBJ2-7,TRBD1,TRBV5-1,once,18,CASSNPTDRGMGSYEQYF,TGCGCCAGCAGCAATCCGACGGACAGGGGTATGGGATCCTACGAGCAGTACTTC
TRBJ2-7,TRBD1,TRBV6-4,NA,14,CASSPGQEGNEQYF,TGTGCCAGCAGTCCGGGACAGGAGGGAAACGAGCAGTACTTC
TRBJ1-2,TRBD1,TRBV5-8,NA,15,CASSFWDRVNYGYTF,TGTGCCAGCAGCTTTTGGGACAGGGTAAACTATGGCTACACCTTC
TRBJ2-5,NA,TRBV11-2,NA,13,CASSPWTQETQYF,TGTGCCAGCAGCCCGTGGACACAAGAGACCCAGTACTTC
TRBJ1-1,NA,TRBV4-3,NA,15,CASSQRTQGLSEAFF,TGCGCCAGCAGCCAACGCACGCAGGGCCTTTCTGAAGCTTTCTTT
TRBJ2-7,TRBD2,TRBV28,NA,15,CASSSWGLAGGPQYF,TGTGCCAGCAGTTCGTGGGGACTAGCGGGAGGGCCCCAGTACTTC
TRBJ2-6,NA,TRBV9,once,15,CASSHRTSGANVLTF,TGTGCCAGCAGCCACAGAACCTCTGGGGCCAACGTCCTGACTTTC
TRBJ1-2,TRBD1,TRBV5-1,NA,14,CASRSGQVNYGYTF,TGCGCCAGCAGGTCGGGACAGGTCAACTATGGCTACACCTTC
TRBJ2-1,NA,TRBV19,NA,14,CASRDIRTYNEQFF,TGTGCCAGTCGCGACATCCGAACTTACAATGAGCAGTTCTTC